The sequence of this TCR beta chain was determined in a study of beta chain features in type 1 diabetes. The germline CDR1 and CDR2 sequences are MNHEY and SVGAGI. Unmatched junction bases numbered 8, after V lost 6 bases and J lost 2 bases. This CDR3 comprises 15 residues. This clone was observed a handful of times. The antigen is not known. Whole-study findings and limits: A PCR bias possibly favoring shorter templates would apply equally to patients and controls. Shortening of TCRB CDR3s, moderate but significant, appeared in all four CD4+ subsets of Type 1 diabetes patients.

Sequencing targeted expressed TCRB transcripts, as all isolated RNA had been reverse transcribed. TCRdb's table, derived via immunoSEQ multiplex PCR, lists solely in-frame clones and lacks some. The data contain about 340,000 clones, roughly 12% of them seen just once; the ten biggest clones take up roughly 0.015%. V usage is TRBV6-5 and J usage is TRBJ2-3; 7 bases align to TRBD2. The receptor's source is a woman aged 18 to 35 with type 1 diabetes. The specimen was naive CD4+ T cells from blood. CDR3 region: CASRYDGRLTDTQYF. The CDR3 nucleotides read TGTGCCAGCAGATACGACGGGAGGCTCACAGATACGCAGTATTTT.